This T cell receptor beta chain was recorded in a study of shared clonotypes between healthy human individuals (dated by TCRdb to 2018 to 2021). Concerning the study at large: The cohort comprised a couple of women and a few men aged 18 to 49 years. Each donor's leukapheresis produced roughly between roughly 0.85 and 9 billion PBMCs. Per donor, three plates each were used for CD4 naive and CD4 memory, two for CD8 naive, and one for CD8 memory. Different laboratories and diverse techniques were used to prepare libraries and sequence TCR repertoires, to increase sequencing depth and limit assay-specific biases. Blood TCR repertoires of roughly 5 healthy adults were deeply sequenced to estimate repertoire size and the extent of clonotype sharing between individuals. General findings and caveats noted by the study authors: Only blood was sampled, and tissue TCR repertoires likely differ from those in blood. The small number of donors limited the genetic and exposure-history diversity represented. Larger estimated clonotype richness was generally found for naive subsets than for memory subsets. Higher generation probabilities were observed for clonotypes shared by all four sorted-subset donors than for non-shared clonotypes. Rarefaction of sorted-subset datasets indicated incomplete sequencing despite the large sequencing depth. When several donors were compared, the shared fraction of clonotypes was 5% to 6.5% for naive CD4, around 3.6% for naive CD8, 2.3% for memory CD4, and under 0.5% for memory CD8. Pairwise subsampling indicated that sequencing depth was expected to affect the degree of clonotype sharing among donors.

Points on this clone: Its antigen remains undetermined. Per-base quality was not reported, and no clone a single base away is much larger than it.

For the CD8 naive samples, CD45RO-negative cells were positively selected for CCR7, yielding a CD45RA+CCR7+ population from which TemRA cells were excluded. The donors were healthy, HIV-negative adults who had no recently reported acute infections or vaccinations. Only Caucasian adults living in Nashville, Tennessee, USA were represented among the donors. Blood was obtained by leukapheresis, after which PBMCs were separated by Ficoll-Histopaque density gradient centrifugation and cryopreserved in liquid nitrogen vapor phase. Analytical flow cytometry was used to check the purity and quantity of each magnetically sorted T cell population. Genomic DNA was isolated from each sorted fraction and quantified by UV absorbance on a Nanodrop 2000c. The germline V gene (reference sequence) supplies CDR1 MNHNY and CDR2 SVGAGI. V loses 5 bases of germline sequence and J loses 2 bases, and the interval between the two ends is 4 bases. Spanning cysteine to phenylalanine, the CDR3 consists of 11 amino acids. The sequence is cut down to CDR3 DNA, 33 bases in frame from base 1.

Using the deep immunoSEQ assay, multiplex PCR amplified TCR CDR3 regions from genomic DNA. For each cell subset, the extracted genomic DNA was distributed evenly across all wells of several immunoSEQ 96-well plates, and each plate served as one replicate. Each replicate PCR for sorted subsets received about 0.2 ug genomic DNA, equal to tens of thousands of T cell genomes. Purified libraries were quantified with a Qubit 3.0 fluorometer, sized on a Bioanalyzer 2100, and re-quantified with the KAPA Library Quantification kit. Each immunoSEQ 96-well plate was sequenced on its own single-read 150-cycle Illumina NextSeq 550 flow cell. The study's processing was this. The immunoSEQ output contained only junctional sequences without quality scores, so filtering could not match that applied to full-length reads. To assign V/J genes and CDR3, sequences were annotated using PyIR, a Python wrapper for IgBLAST v1.9, with IMGT germline references. Reads were filtered out if the reads had weak V/J assignments (E-value above 1e-6), no CDR3, stop codons, out-of-frame junctions, or ambiguous translated residues. V3J clonotypes were defined as sequences sharing an identical inferred V gene, J gene, and CDR3 amino acid sequence. Percentage overlap between repertoires was computed as shared unique clonotypes divided by the size of the smaller repertoire. Repertoire richness was assessed with RTK rarefaction, the Chao1 estimator, and Recon v2.1 estimates of unobserved clonotypes. OLGA was used to compute generation probabilities for all TCRbeta clonotypes that the gDNA method yielded from a handful of donors. What TCRdb holds here is the immuneACCESS table cut down to in-frame rearrangements. Part of the clones is not present; checked against another copy, under half of the missing clones reflect an unresolved V gene, and the others are unexplained. Clone size and the V and J calls come from that table; the DNA yielded D and trimming. Within this sample are fewer than 1 million clones, with about 96% of them counted one time only. The ten top clones hold under 0.25% of the sample.

Sequencing was carried out using naive CD8+ T cells sorted from blood. The cell subset or site label here, explained by the study, means: CD45RA+CCR7+. The chain is encoded by TRBV6-6 joined to TRBJ2-7; no D gene is confidently identified. This TCR came from a man younger than 45 in good health. The DNA reads as follows: TGTGCCAGCAGTGCGACCTACGAGCAGTACTTC. Its protein reads: CASSATYEQYF.